This TCR beta chain originates from a study of cytomegalovirus exposure and HLA in healthy donors. This clone was seen more than once but under ten times. Its antigen is not identified. Sampled while nominally healthy, donors likely had unrecorded immune exposures. Germline V gives CDR1 SGHDT, CDR2 YYEEEE. This CDR3 is 13 amino acids long. The V and J ends lost 2 bases and 5 bases respectively, with 8 bases between them. Regarding the study as a whole: A reported reduction in N-insertions relative to the 666-donor mean was seen in an Asian-associated ancestry cluster in a later analysis. Per a prior analysis, the majority of TCR beta V segments were productive roughly 87% or roughly 30% of the time.

60 Vbeta and 13 Jbeta primers were used in PCR. Only in-frame clones appear in the TCRdb table, and some are missing; sequencing was by immunoSEQ multiplex PCR. The repertoire holds approximately 88,000 clones, under 65% seen once, with 3.2% in the top ten. Sequencing used PBMCs. This sequence was found in a man in his 60s in good health and CMV-seronegative. The chain combines TRBV5-6 with TRBJ2-1; D ambiguous. CDR3 in amino acids: CASSFPNDNEQFF. The DNA of the CDR3 is TGTGCCAGCAGCTTCCCCAATGACAATGAGCAGTTCTTC.